This is a list of T cell receptor beta chains from one sample in a study of cytomegalovirus exposure and HLA in healthy donors. Using immunoSEQ multiplex PCR, the repertoire was profiled, and TCRdb retains in-frame clones only, with some absent. Of approximately 110,000 clones in the sample, around 73% were seen once. Sequenced sample: PBMCs. The receptors here all came from a man between 60 and 75 years old in good health and CMV-seropositive. Both conserved end residues are part of each CDR3. The order of the fields is V gene, clone size, J gene, D gene, CDR3 DNA, CDR3 protein. The D gene is left open where the match is weak. Clone size is stated in some rows and not others, as once, few, many or a class when expanded.

>TRBV5-1|.|TRBJ1-1|TRBD1
TGCGCCAGCAGACCTCAGGGGGCGAACACTGAAGCTTTCTTT
CASRPQGANTEAFF
>TRBV9|.|TRBJ2-2|TRBD1
TGTGCCAGCAGCGAACAGGGGGTGAACACCGGGGAGCTGTTTTTT
CASSEQGVNTGELFF
>TRBV16|.|TRBJ2-5|TRBD2
TGTGCCAGCAGCCTCCCTAGCGGCTCCCTAGGGACCCAGTACTTC
CASSLPSGSLGTQYF
>TRBV19|.|TRBJ1-6|.
TGTGCCAGTAGTCCATTACAGGCTAACGATAATTCACCCCTCCACTTT
CASSPLQANDNSPLHF
>TRBV18|once|TRBJ1-5|.
TGTGCCAGCTCGGAGGGGTGGAATCAGCCCCAGCATTTT
CASSEGWNQPQHF
>TRBV4-1|once|TRBJ1-1|.
TGCGCCAGCGGGCTCCGGGGGGGCGCGGGCACTGAAGCTTTCTTT
CASGLRGGAGTEAFF
>TRBV4-1|.|TRBJ2-5|.
TGCGCCAGCAGCCAAAGTTATGGTTTGGCGGGCGAAGAGACCCAGTACTTC
CASSQSYGLAGEETQYF
>TRBV7-6|.|TRBJ2-5|.
TGTGCCAGCAGCGAGATAGGGGCTGGGGAGACCCAGTACTTC
CASSEIGAGETQYF
>TRBV11-2|.|TRBJ1-2|TRBD1
TGTGCCAGCAGCTTGGACAGGCTCTCCTATGGCTACACCTTC
CASSLDRLSYGYTF
>TRBV7-2|.|TRBJ2-3|.
TGTGCCAGCAGCCCCACACCAGATACGCAGTATTTT
CASSPTPDTQYF
>TRBV27|.|TRBJ1-6|.
TGTGCCAGCAGTTTTGGGGGCAGCTCACCCCTCCACTTT
CASSFGGSSPLHF
>TRBV19|.|TRBJ1-6|.
TGTGCCAGTAGCCCCGGGACTTACGTCACCTATAATTCACCCCTCCACTTT
CASSPGTYVTYNSPLHF
>TRBV29-1|.|TRBJ2-7|.
TGCAGCGTTTCCAGGGATAACCACGAGCAGTACTTC
CSVSRDNHEQYF
>TRBV29-1|.|TRBJ1-3|.
TGCAGCGTGAAAGGGGCTGGAAACACCATATATTTT
CSVKGAGNTIYF
>TRBV30|once|TRBJ1-3|.
TGTGCCTGGGCCGGGGGGTTTACTGGAAACACCATATATTTT
CAWAGGFTGNTIYF
>TRBV27|.|TRBJ1-4|.
TGTGCCAGCAGTCGGGGGACCGGGCATGAAAAACTGTTTTTT
CASSRGTGHEKLFF
>TRBV6-1|.|TRBJ2-3|.
TGTGCCAGCAGTGATGAGATTCCCACAGATACGCAGTATTTT
CASSDEIPTDTQYF
>TRBV15|.|TRBJ2-1|TRBD2
TGTGCCACCAGGTTGTACGAACTAGCGGAAAATGAGCAGTTCTTC
CATRLYELAENEQFF
>TRBV20-1|few|TRBJ1-1|.
TGCAGTGCCGGAGGTGGTGAAGCTTTCTTT
CSAGGGEAFF
>TRBV28|once|TRBJ1-2|.
TGTGCCAGCCGATTCGGGGGGAGGGAAGGCTACACCTTC
CASRFGGREGYTF
>TRBV25-1|.|TRBJ2-7|.
TGTGCCAGCCGGGACAACCCCTACGAGCAGTACTTC
CASRDNPYEQYF
>TRBV2|many|TRBJ1-5|.
TGTGCCAGCAGTGAGCAGGGATACAATCAGCCCCAGCATTTT
CASSEQGYNQPQHF
>TRBV5-1|once|TRBJ1-6|.
TGCGCCAGCAGCTTGGCCGAAACCGGGGAGGGGCCGACCCTCCACTTT
CASSLAETGEGPTLHF